One sample yielded the 18 T cell receptor beta chains listed below, sequenced in a study of T cell changes during pregnancy in multiple sclerosis (dated by TCRdb to between 2017 and 2020). The library was built by means of the immunoSEQ multiplex PCR assay. Drawn from immuneACCESS, this table holds only the in-frame rearrangements with V and J called that TCRdb kept. Clones are partly lost; checked studies trace under half to an unresolved V gene and leave the rest unexplained. The sample profile shows roughly 35,000 clones; 90% of them were found once. Around 12% of the sample goes to the ten largest clones. The specimen was CD8+ T cells from peripheral blood mononuclear cells, collected in the first trimester of pregnancy. Every receptor here comes from a female donor with multiple sclerosis, enrolled in a pregnancy study.

The chain combines TRBV19 with TRBJ2-1, with D possibly being TRBD1 (7 bases). Germline V CDR1 and CDR2: LNHDA, SQIVND (reference sequence). This CDR3 is 15 amino acids long. V lost 7 bases, J lost 0 bases, and 13 bases lay in between. This CDR3 is CASNPGGSSYNEQFF. The DNA for the CDR3 is TGTGCCAGTAACCCAGGGGGGAGCTCCTACAATGAGCAGTTCTTC.

The gene calls are TRBV23-1 and TRBJ1-3; the match to TRBD1 covers 12 bases. TRBV23-1 is marked as an open reading frame, function uncertain. This CDR3 region has 16 residues. V was clipped by 6 bases and J by 7 bases; unmatched bases: 10. CDR3: CASRYGTGGGGNTIYF. The CDR3 region has the DNA TGCGCCAGCAGATACGGGACAGGGGGCGGGGGGAACACCATATATTTT.

The chain couples TRBV11-1 to TRBJ1-2, with 7 bases fitting TRBD1. Looked up from germline, CDR1 is SGHAT and CDR2 is FQDESV (reference sequence). V shed 3 bases, J shed 2 bases, and the junction held 0 bases outside the gene matches. This CDR3 region has 13 residues. CDR3 sequence: CASSLGQNYGYTF. Written as DNA, the CDR3 is TGTGCCAGCAGCTTGGGACAGAACTATGGCTACACCTTC.

The J gene is TRBJ2-1, the V gene TRBV9; 9 nucleotides align to TRBD1. The CDR3 totals 15 residues. V shed 3 bases and J 8 bases; nucleotides not matched to a gene: 9. Germline-derived CDR1 and CDR2 are SGDLS and YYNGEE. CDR3 in amino acids: CASSASGTGMYEQFF. In nucleotides, the CDR3 is TGTGCCAGCAGCGCGTCCGGGACAGGGATGTATGAGCAGTTCTTC.

The chain has TRBV7-9 and TRBJ1-1; a weak D match, TRBD1 (6 bases). The CDR3 is 16 amino acids. Germline CDR1 is SEHNR and CDR2 is FQNEAQ (reference sequence). V lost 1 base and J lost 0, with 12 bases in between. The CDR3 spells CASSLVGRGMNTEAFF. DNA for the CDR3: TGTGCCAGCAGCTTAGTCGGAAGGGGGATGAACACTGAAGCTTTCTTT. Full variable domain (missing parts from reference TRBV7-9 and TRBJ1-1): DTGVSQNPRHKITKRGQNVTFRCDPISEHNRLYWYRQTLGQGPEFLTYFQNEAQLEKSRLLSDRFSAERPKGSFSTLEIQRTEQGDSAMYLCASSLVGRGMNTEAFFGQGTRLTVV.

V gene TRBV9 combines with J gene TRBJ1-5; 9 nucleotides line up with TRBD1. V dropped 4 bases and J dropped 0; count of bases not matched to a gene: 2. This CDR3 has 15 amino acids. Germline values: CDR1 SGDLS, CDR2 YYNGEE. As DNA, the CDR3 is TGTGCCAGCAGCTGGACAGGGGATAGCAATCAGCCCCAGCATTTT. Residues: CASSWTGDSNQPQHF.

This chain joins TRBV7-9 and TRBJ2-1; no clear D gene. From germline, CDR1 is SEHNR and CDR2 FQNEAQ (reference sequence). Trimming took off 1 base at V and 8 bases at J, with 9 bases between the two ends. The CDR3 loop spans 13 amino acids. The CDR3 spells CASSLGGGDEQFF. In nucleotides, the CDR3 is TGTGCCAGCAGCTTAGGTGGTGGAGATGAGCAGTTCTTC.

The chain recombines TRBV11-2 with TRBJ1-3; D perhaps matches TRBD1 (5 bases). The V gene's germline CDR1 is SGHAT and CDR2 FQNNGV. V was shortened by 5 bases and J by 9 bases, with 17 bases between the two germline ends. This CDR3 has 14 amino acids. The CDR3 DNA follows: TGTGCCAGCAGCCCACGGGACTATTGGGCCACCATATATTTT. Translated: CASSPRDYWATIYF. Complete variable domain (other parts from reference TRBV11-2 and TRBJ1-3): EAGVAQSPRYKIIEKRQSVAFWCNPISGHATLYWYQQILGQGPKLLIQFQNNGVVDDSQLPKDRFSAERLKGVDSTLKIQPAKLEDSAVYLCASSPRDYWATIYFGEGSWLTVV.

The rearrangement joins TRBV7-9 to TRBJ2-5, with 10 nucleotides matching TRBD2. The trim removed 5 bases at V and 5 bases at J, leaving 2 bases unmatched. Germline V gene data show CDR1 as SEHNR and CDR2 as FQNEAQ (reference sequence). This CDR3 is built from 13 residues. The CDR3 region has the DNA TGTGCCAGCAGCAGGGGACTAGCGGAGACCCAGTACTTC. Its protein product is CASSRGLAETQYF.

The chain combines TRBV6-1 with TRBJ2-7; a possible D gene is TRBD2 (5 bases). Germline CDR1 MNHNS, CDR2 SASEGT. The CDR3 covers 14 residues. Trimming cost V 11 bases and J 6 bases, with 23 bases left between them. The CDR3 region has the DNA TGTGCCTGCTATAGACCAGGACTCCCCTCCGAGCAGTACTTC. It yields the protein CACYRPGLPSEQYF.

Here the CDR3 reads CASTPSRTGAYGYTF. CDR3 in DNA: TGTGCCAGCACCCCCTCGCGGACAGGGGCCTATGGCTACACCTTC. The chain links TRBV7-8 to TRBJ1-2, with TRBD1 matching 9 bases. This CDR3 is built from 15 residues. CDR1 SGHVS and CDR2 FQNEAQ come from the germline V gene. The V segment lost 7 bases and the J segment 4 bases; nucleotides outside the gene matches: 10.

This rearrangement joins TRBV27 to TRBJ2-7; 7 bases are a match to TRBD2. The V and J ends lost 8 bases and 2 bases, in that order; junction bases with no gene match: 9. The CDR3 is 14 amino acids. Germline CDR1 and CDR2: MNHEY and SMNVEV (reference sequence). The DNA for the CDR3 is TGTGCCAGCCGACACGGGGGGACTACCTACGAGCAGTACTTC. Translation: CASRHGGTTYEQYF.

The V gene is TRBV27, the J gene TRBJ2-1, with 7 bases fitting TRBD2. Trimming took 6 bases from V and 4 from J; bases not matched to a gene: 3. Germline V gene data show CDR1 as MNHEY and CDR2 as SMNVEV (reference sequence). The CDR3 length is 13 residues. The CDR3 reads CASRVAGYNEQFF. In DNA form, the CDR3 reads TGTGCCAGCAGGGTAGCGGGTTACAATGAGCAGTTCTTC.

This chain's CDR3 is CASSEGRDTF. Written as DNA, the CDR3 is TGTGCCAGCAGTGAAGGGAGGGACACCTTC. The chain has TRBV25-1 and TRBJ1-2; D is ambiguous. This CDR3 is 10 amino acids long. Per germline, CDR1 MGHDK and CDR2 SYGVNS. Trimming took 2 bases from V and 12 from J, leaving 7 bases between them.

The rearrangement joins TRBV28 to TRBJ2-7, with D hard to call. Deletions cut 10 bases from V and 0 bases from J, with 10 bases between. The CDR3 runs to 12 residues. The germline CDR1 and CDR2 sequences are MDHEN and SYDVKM. The CDR3 reads CATSVSSYEQYF. The DNA of the CDR3 is TGTGCCACCTCCGTGTCCTCCTACGAGCAGTACTTC. The full variable domain, its missing parts supplied by reference TRBV28 and TRBJ2-7, is DVKVTQSSRYLVKRTGEKVFLECVQDMDHENMFWYRQDPGLGLRLIYFSYDVKMKEKGDIPEGYSVSREKKERFSLILESASTNQTSMYLCATSVSSYEQYFGPGTRLTVT.

This rearrangement joins TRBV7-2 to TRBJ2-3; D is unclear. The CDR3 spans 12 residues. V lost 5 bases and J lost 5, with 8 bases in between. Germline-derived CDR1 and CDR2 are SGHTA and FQGNSA. The CDR3 DNA follows: TGTGCCAGCAGCCAATTACAAGATACGCAGTATTTT. Translating gives CASSQLQDTQYF.

This clone has just one count. The V gene is TRBV11-2, the J gene TRBJ1-1; TRBD1 is a possible D gene (6 bases). The CDR3 has 14 residues. V dropped 6 bases and J dropped 0 bases, with 11 bases sitting between them. CDR1 SGHAT and CDR2 FQNNGV come from the germline V gene. The CDR3 here is CASRPTGMNTEAFF. Here the CDR3 DNA reads TGTGCCAGCAGACCTACAGGGATGAACACTGAAGCTTTCTTT.

This clone was recorded only once. The chain links TRBV7-9 to TRBJ2-7, with D possibly matching TRBD1 (6 bases). Germline loops: CDR1 SEHNR, CDR2 FQNEAQ (reference sequence). Trimming pared 6 bases from V and 2 bases from J, leaving 14 bases between. This CDR3 is built from 14 residues. CDR3 sequence reads: CASSPTGPPYEQYF. The CDR3 coding sequence is TGTGCCAGCAGTCCAACAGGGCCGCCCTACGAGCAGTACTTC.